This record covers a single T cell receptor beta chain. Its antigen is not known. This entry is derived from a study of T cells expressing NK-cell markers. The wider study: Investigators obtained TCR beta repertoires from sorted CD3+CD56+NKG2C+, CD3+CD56+NKG2C- and CD3+CD56-NKG2C+ T cells.

As the method of synthesis, 5'RACE template switching with UMIs yielded TCR beta cDNA. Reprocessing the 5' RACE reads, TCRdb reports a single entry for every CDR3 protein and omits DNA. Its table records some 120,000 distinct CDR3 sequences. The CDR3 is 16 residues long. Looked up from germline, CDR1 is DFQATT and CDR2 is SNEGSKA (reference sequence). Study-level findings and limits: Four of the donors also had these clonotypes leading their CD3+CD56-NKG2C+ fraction.

The TCR originated in a woman aged 18-70 years in good health. The rearrangement links TRBV20-1 to TRBJ2-1; with no DNA, the TCRdb D assignment of TRBD1 cannot be verified. The material sequenced was blood T cells: a sorted CD56 or NKG2C T cell subset, CD4+ or CD8+ T cells, or bulk PBMC T cells (not recorded which). This CDR3 is CSAVPPPIIYYNEQFF.